The 25 T cell receptor beta chains presented below share a single source sample, sequenced in a study of shared T cell receptors in the human thymus. The protocol was immunoSEQ multiplex PCR, while the TCRdb copy is restricted to in-frame clones and leaves out a portion. The sample has roughly 710,000 clones, over 75% seen once. This sample was shared with a second study, whose subject was human thymus T cells.

The sequenced material came from thymocytes. These receptors came from a girl under three years old with a congenital heart defect.

V gene TRBV5-1 combines with J gene TRBJ2-1, with 12 bases fitting TRBD2. The CDR3 has 16 residues. CDR1 and CDR2 from the germline V gene are SGHRS and YFSETQ. Losses at the gene ends were 0 bases for V and 5 bases for J; bases not matched to a gene: 3. CDR3 sequence: CASSLARLAGDNEQFF. In DNA form, the CDR3 reads TGCGCCAGCAGCTTGGCGAGACTAGCGGGAGACAATGAGCAGTTCTTC.

The chain recombines TRBV29-1 with TRBJ2-3, with TRBD2 matching over 8 bases. The CDR3 runs 13 residues. Germline V gene lookup returns CDR1 SQVTM and CDR2 ANQGSEA. The V and J ends lost 7 bases and 4 bases, in that order; junction bases with no gene match: 7. CDR3 sequence (DNA): TGCAGCGCCCGGGGGGGCGGGTCAGATACGCAGTATTTT. Translated: CSARGGGSDTQYF.

The V gene is TRBV19, the J gene TRBJ1-2; TRBD1 aligns across 8 bases. V dropped 7 bases and J dropped 2; count of bases not matched to a gene: 6. There are 14 residues in the CDR3. CDR1 is LNHDA, CDR2 SQIVND, per germline (reference sequence). The CDR3 nucleotides are TGTGCCAGTATCGCAGGGGGCCCCAACTATGGCTACACCTTC. It codes for CASIAGGPNYGYTF.

This chain uses TRBV28 with TRBJ2-2; D not certain. The CDR3 is made up of 20 amino acids. The V gene's germline CDR1 is MDHEN and CDR2 SYDVKM. V was shortened by 5 bases and J by 2 bases, with 27 bases between the two germline ends. The CDR3, as DNA: TGTGCCAGCAGTCCCAGCCGCCAGGTGATGGGTCGGAAAAACACCGGGGAGCTGTTTTTT. Its protein is CASSPSRQVMGRKNTGELFF.

This chain joins TRBV5-1 and TRBJ1-2; D gene unclear. The CDR3 consists of 14 residues. Germline CDR1 SGHRS, CDR2 YFSETQ. V lost 4 bases, J lost 0 bases, and 10 bases lay in between. The CDR3 nucleotides read TGCGCCAGCAGCCCCCGCAGGTCTAACTATGGCTACACCTTC. Translation: CASSPRRSNYGYTF.

This chain joins TRBV13 and TRBJ1-2; 8 bases map to TRBD1. Germline V gives CDR1 PRHDT, CDR2 FYEKMQ (reference sequence). This CDR3 contains 17 residues. With V trimmed by 5 bases and J by 5 bases, 16 bases remained unmatched. The CDR3 here is CASSQNRGKNPFYGYTF. As DNA, the CDR3 is TGTGCCAGCAGCCAGAACAGGGGGAAGAACCCTTTTTATGGCTACACCTTC. The full variable domain, completed using reference TRBV13 and TRBJ1-2, is AAGVIQSPRHLIKEKRETATLKCYPIPRHDTVYWYQQGPGQDPQFLISFYEKMQSDKGSIPDRFSAQQFSDYHSELNMSSLELGDSALYFCASSQNRGKNPFYGYTFGSGTRLTVV.

This chain joins TRBV6-1 and TRBJ2-3; 15 nucleotides align to TRBD2. This CDR3 has 18 amino acids. V was clipped by 2 bases and J by 2 bases; unmatched bases: 5. Germline lookup yields CDR1 MNHNS and CDR2 SASEGT. CDR3 loop: CASSEPGLAGGSTDTQYF. The CDR3 bases are TGTGCCAGCAGTGAACCGGGACTAGCGGGGGGATCCACAGATACGCAGTATTTT.

The rearrangement uses TRBV15 and TRBJ2-5; 9 bases map to TRBD1. The CDR3 consists of 18 residues. Trimming at V came to 0 bases and at J to 2 bases, leaving 10 bases not matched to a gene. Germline CDR1 and CDR2: LNHNV and YYDKDF (reference sequence). CDR3 residues: CATSRDRDRDLLQETQYF. The CDR3, as DNA: TGTGCCACCAGCAGAGATCGGGACAGGGATCTTCTTCAAGAGACCCAGTACTTC.

The CDR3 spells CASSSLREDALSSYEQYF. The DNA for the CDR3 is TGTGCCAGCAGCTCCCTTCGGGAGGACGCGCTGAGCTCCTACGAGCAGTACTTC. V gene TRBV5-6 combines with J gene TRBJ2-5, with 7 bases fitting TRBD2. The better agreement between TRBJ2-7 and the DNA end casts doubt on the J call. This CDR3 has 18 amino acids. CDR1 is SGHDT, CDR2 YYEEEE, per germline.

The chain uses TRBV7-9 and TRBJ1-2, with 7 positions matching TRBD1. This CDR3 contains 16 residues. The ends lost 5 bases at V and 1 base at J; junction bases unmatched: 10. From germline, CDR1 is SEHNR and CDR2 FQNEAQ (reference sequence). The CDR3 nucleotides are TGTGCCAGCAGCATTCCACAGGGGATTCATAACTATGGCTACACCTTC. Translation: CASSIPQGIHNYGYTF.

V gene TRBV12-5 combines with J gene TRBJ2-3; the D gene is possibly TRBD1 (5 bases). The CDR3 runs 16 residues. The V gene's germline CDR1 is LGHNT and CDR2 FRNRAP. V dropped 1 base and J dropped 2 bases, with 13 bases sitting between them. Here the CDR3 reads CASGLATARLTDTQYF. CDR3 DNA sequence: TGTGCTAGTGGTTTGGCGACAGCCCGACTCACAGATACGCAGTATTTT. The complete variable domain, with remaining parts taken from reference TRBV12-5 and TRBJ2-3, reads DARVTQTPRHKVTEMGQEVTMRCQPILGHNTVFWYRQTMMQGLELLAYFRNRAPLDDSGMPKDRFSAEMPDATLATLKIQPSEPRDSAVYFCASGLATARLTDTQYFGPGTRLTVL.

V and J are TRBV29-1 and TRBJ1-3; tentatively, D is TRBD1 (6 bases). Trimming removed 7 bases from V and 3 bases from J, with 13 bases in between. The CDR3 runs 13 residues. The germline V gene encodes CDR1 SQVTM and CDR2 ANQGSEA. As DNA, the CDR3 is TGCAGCGCTGAGGACAGCCGTGGAAACACCATATATTTT. This translates into CSAEDSRGNTIYF.

The rearrangement links TRBV25-1 to TRBJ1-2; D possibly corresponds to TRBD1 (6 bases). CDR3 length: 16 amino acids. Germline CDR1 reads MGHDK; CDR2 reads SYGVNS. The V gene lost 5 bases and the J gene lost 0 bases, with 16 bases spanning the gap. CDR3 coding DNA: TGTGCCAGCAGTAGGGCAGGGGAGCCCTCTAACTATGGCTACACCTTC. Amino acid sequence: CASSRAGEPSNYGYTF.

This clone has more than one count but fewer than ten. The rearrangement uses TRBV7-9 and TRBJ1-1; D gene unclear. CDR1 and CDR2 from the germline V gene are SEHNR and FQNEAQ (reference sequence). Trimming cost V 5 bases and J 4 bases, with 11 bases left between them. The CDR3 extends over 13 amino acids. The DNA of the CDR3 is TGTGCCAGCAGCCCAAGGAGGAGCACTGAAGCTTTCTTT. This sequence encodes CASSPRRSTEAFF.

This chain uses TRBV5-4 with TRBJ2-3; a possible D gene is TRBD2 (6 bases). The CDR3 extends over 16 amino acids. The germline V gene has CDR1 SGHNT and CDR2 YYREEE (reference sequence). The V gene lost 1 base and the J gene lost 1 base, with 13 bases spanning the gap. CDR3 in DNA: TGTGCCAGCAGCTTGTGGTGGCCTAGCGGCACAGATACGCAGTATTTT. Translating it yields CASSLWWPSGTDTQYF. Full variable domain (missing parts from reference TRBV5-4 and TRBJ2-3): ETGVTQSPTHLIKTRGQQVTLRCSSQSGHNTVSWYQQALGQGPQFIFQYYREEENGRGNFPPRFSGLQFPNYSSELNVNALELDDSALYLCASSLWWPSGTDTQYFGPGTRLTVL.

The chain employs TRBV6-7 and TRBJ2-2, with D perhaps TRBD1 (6 bases). TRBV6-7 is given ORF status, its function remaining uncertain. This CDR3 is built from 19 residues. Trimming left V 6 bases short and J 4 bases short, with 27 bases between. This chain's CDR3 is CASSPLGAKQGTGTGELFF. The CDR3 DNA follows: TGTGCCAGCAGCCCTCTTGGGGCGAAACAGGGCACGGGCACCGGGGAGCTGTTTTTT.

The V gene is TRBV5-6, the J gene TRBJ2-5; the D gene is possibly TRBD1 (6 bases). Germline V gene lookup returns CDR1 SGHDT and CDR2 YYEEEE. The CDR3 is made up of 19 amino acids. The V and J ends lost 0 bases and 1 base respectively, with 22 bases between them. CDR3 nucleotides: TGTGCCAGCAGCTTGGCCAATCGTCGCCACAGGGAAGGCCAAGAGACCCAGTACTTC. This translates into CASSLANRRHREGQETQYF.

The rearrangement joins TRBV9 to TRBJ1-1; no clear D. CDR3 length equals 15 residues. Trimming took off 0 bases at V and 1 base at J, with 10 bases between the two ends. The germline V gene encodes CDR1 SGDLS and CDR2 YYNGEE. The CDR3 DNA is TGTGCCAGCAGCGTAGCTGCGGGTAAGAACACTGAAGCTTTCTTT. Protein product: CASSVAAGKNTEAFF.

The chain links TRBV29-1 to TRBJ1-6; D possibly corresponds to TRBD1 (5 bases). Germline V gene lookup returns CDR1 SQVTM and CDR2 ANQGSEA. Trimming removed 5 bases from V and 9 bases from J, with 14 bases in between. This CDR3 has 13 residues. The CDR3: CSVSFSGVSPLHF. DNA of the CDR3: TGCAGCGTTTCCTTCTCGGGGGTTTCACCCCTCCACTTT.

J is TRBJ1-1 and V is TRBV19, with D uncertain. This CDR3 contains 12 residues. V was trimmed by 4 bases and J by 9 bases, leaving 12 bases between them. Per the germline V gene, CDR1 is LNHDA and CDR2 is SQIVND (reference sequence). CDR3 bases: TGTGCCAGTAGTAGCCATGGGCCCCAAGCTTTCTTT. Translated, it gives CASSSHGPQAFF.

This clone was seen a single time. V usage is TRBV5-1 and J usage is TRBJ2-6; 8 positions match TRBD2. There are 17 residues in the CDR3. CDR1 is SGHRS, CDR2 YFSETQ, per germline. The junction had 6 bases not matched to a gene; V was cut back by 4 bases and J by 0 bases. CDR3 DNA: TGCGCCAGCAGCGTGGCGGGGGGCCACTCTGGGGCCAACGTCCTGACTTTC. Amino acids: CASSVAGGHSGANVLTF.

The chain couples TRBV6-1 to TRBJ1-5, with TRBD1 matching 8 bases. J lost 5 bases, V lost 4 bases, and 4 bases had no gene match. The CDR3 length is 14 residues. The germline CDR1 and CDR2 sequences are MNHNS and SASEGT. The CDR3 sequence: CASSVDRGYQPQHF. CDR3 in DNA: TGTGCCAGCAGTGTCGACAGGGGTTATCAGCCCCAGCATTTT.

The gene calls are TRBV2 and TRBJ2-5, with D possibly TRBD1 on 5 matching bases. The DNA end favors TRBJ2-7, so the J call may be wrong. This CDR3 has 12 residues. Per the germline V gene, CDR1 is SNHLY and CDR2 is FYNNEI. CDR3 in amino acids: CATREGAYEQYF. CDR3 DNA: TGTGCCACCAGGGAAGGGGCCTACGAGCAGTACTTC.

The table lists this clone with a few counts. The gene calls are TRBV21-1 and TRBJ2-1; the table names TRBD2, a call not compared with the DNA. TRBV21-1 is deemed a pseudogene. The CDR3 runs to 16 residues. As DNA, the CDR3 is TGTGCCAGCAGACGACTTGCCGAGTTACATCCGAATGAGCAGTTCTTC. It is translated as CASRRLAELHPNEQFF.

The rearrangement links TRBV27 to TRBJ1-6; TRBD1 aligns across 9 bases. CDR3 length: 17 residues. V gave up 0 bases and J gave up 11 bases; unmatched junction bases: 11. Germline V lookup: CDR1 MNHEY, CDR2 SMNVEV (reference sequence). CDR3 loop: CASSLSPGTGRKPPLHF. CDR3 bases: TGTGCCAGCAGTTTATCGCCCGGGACAGGGAGGAAGCCACCCCTCCACTTT.